This T cell receptor beta chain was captured by sequencing in a study of blood T cells in healthy people across ages. Then a second PCR, running about 6 to 11 cycles, was carried out with a sample-barcoded 5' primer and a J-beta primer mix. Each sample yielded at least 3 million CDR3-containing paired-end reads. In TCRdb, the 5' RACE reads were re-called with MiXCR into one record per CDR3 protein. The sample records about 780,000 distinct CDR3 sequences, 46% being singletons. Per germline, CDR1 SGHTA and CDR2 FQGTGA. Unmatched junction bases numbered 3, after V lost 1 base and J lost 4 bases. This CDR3 spans 16 amino acids. There were at least 6 micrograms of total RNA extracted from every sample. Points from the study as a whole: The study regarded diversity estimates from one million T cells as underestimates.

This clonotype was found a few times. What it binds is not known. V gene TRBV7-3 combines with J gene TRBJ2-1; 11 bases align to TRBD2. The TCR originated in a man at least 80 years old in good health. The sample was blood. The CDR3 is CASSLRGLAEYNEQFF. As DNA, the CDR3 is TGTGCCAGCAGCTTAAGGGGACTAGCGGAATACAATGAGCAGTTCTTC.